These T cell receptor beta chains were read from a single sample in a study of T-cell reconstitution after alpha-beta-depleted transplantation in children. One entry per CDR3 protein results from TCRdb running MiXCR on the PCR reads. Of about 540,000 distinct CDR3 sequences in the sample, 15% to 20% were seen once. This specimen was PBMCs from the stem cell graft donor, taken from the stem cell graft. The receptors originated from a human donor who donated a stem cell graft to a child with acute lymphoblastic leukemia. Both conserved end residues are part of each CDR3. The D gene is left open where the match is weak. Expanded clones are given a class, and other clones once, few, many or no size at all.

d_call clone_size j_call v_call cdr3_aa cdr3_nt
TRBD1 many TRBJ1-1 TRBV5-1 CASSPGQFLWEAFF TGCGCCAGCAGCCCGGGACAGTTCCTTTGGGAAGCTTTCTTT
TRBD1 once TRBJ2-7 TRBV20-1 CCARAGMDRAYEQYF TGCTGTGCTAGAGCAGGGATGGACAGGGCCTACGAGCAGTACTTC
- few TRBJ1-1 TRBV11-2 CASSPLGGMNTEAFF TGTGCCAGCAGCCCCCTTGGGGGAATGAACACTGAAGCTTTCTTT
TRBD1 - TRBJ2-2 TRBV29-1 CSVSRTGDTGELFF TGCAGCGTTAGCCGCACAGGGGACACCGGGGAGCTGTTTTTT
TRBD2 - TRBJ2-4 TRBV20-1 CSATTGKGTSGRDTKNIQYF TGCAGTGCTACGACAGGGAAAGGAACTAGCGGGAGGGACACCAAAAACATTCAGTACTTC
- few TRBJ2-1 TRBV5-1 CASSLLGAEQFF TGTGCCAGCAGTTTACTAGGGGCTGAGCAGTTCTTC
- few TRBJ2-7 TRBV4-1 CASSQVAAGSYEQYF TGCGCCAGCAGCCAAGTAGCAGCGGGCTCCTACGAGCAGTACTTC
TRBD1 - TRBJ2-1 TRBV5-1 CASSFTGGDEQFF TGCGCCAGCAGCTTCACAGGGGGCGATGAGCAGTTCTTC
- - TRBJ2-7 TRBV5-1 CASSQETYEQYF TGCGCCAGCAGCCAGGAAACCTACGAGCAGTACTTC
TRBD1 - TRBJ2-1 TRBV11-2 CASRTTGDNEQFF TGTGCCAGCAGGACGACAGGGGACAATGAGCAGTTCTTC
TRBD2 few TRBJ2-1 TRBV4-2 CASSPAQGLAALNEQFF TGTGCCAGCAGCCCGGCCCAAGGACTAGCGGCACTTAATGAGCAGTTCTTC
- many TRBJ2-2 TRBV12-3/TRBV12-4 CASSRGGGGTGELFF TGTGCCAGCAGCCGTGGGGGAGGAGGCACCGGGGAGCTGTTTTTT
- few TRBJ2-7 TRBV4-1 CASSQVPGVKRNYEQYF TGCGCCAGCAGCCAAGTCCCCGGGGTGAAAAGGAACTACGAGCAGTACTTC
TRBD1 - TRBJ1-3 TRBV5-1 CASSPDRATGNTIYF TGCGCCAGCAGCCCGGACAGGGCTACTGGAAACACCATATATTTT
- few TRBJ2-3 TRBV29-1 CSVEMVTQYF TGCAGCGTTGAGATGGTTACGCAGTATTTT
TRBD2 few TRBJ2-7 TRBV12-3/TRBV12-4 CASSQTSTAYEQYF TGTGCCAGCAGCCAGACTAGCACGGCCTACGAGCAGTACTTC
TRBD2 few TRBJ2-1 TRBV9 CASSVETSGLDEQFF TGTGCCAGCAGCGTGGAGACTAGCGGCCTGGATGAGCAGTTCTTC
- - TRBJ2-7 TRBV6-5 CASSYVGGERYF TGTGCCAGCAGTTACGTCGGTGGGGAGCGGTACTTC
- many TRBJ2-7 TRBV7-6 CASSSRDPTYEQYF TGTGCCAGCAGCTCTCGCGATCCAACCTACGAGCAGTACTTC
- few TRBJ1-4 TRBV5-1 CASSLVFGGEAGEKLFF TGCGCCAGCAGCTTGGTCTTCGGGGGCGAGGCAGGGGAAAAACTGTTTTTT
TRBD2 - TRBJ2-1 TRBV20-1 CSALNRLAGFNNEQFF TGCAGTGCTTTGAATAGACTAGCGGGATTCAACAATGAGCAGTTCTTC
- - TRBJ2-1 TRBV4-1 CASSQAGLSSGYEQFF TGCGCCAGCAGCCAAGCGGGGCTCTCATCTGGCTATGAGCAGTTCTTC
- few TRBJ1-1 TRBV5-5 CASSLRQVRNTEAFF TGTGCCAGCAGCTTGCGGCAAGTCAGGAACACTGAAGCTTTCTTT
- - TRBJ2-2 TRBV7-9 CASSLGGQGELFF TGTGCCAGCAGCTTAGGAGGACAAGGGGAGCTGTTTTTT
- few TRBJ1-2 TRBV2 CAGYRPDLSPNGYTF TGTGCCGGATACCGGCCGGATCTAAGTCCCAATGGCTACACCTTC
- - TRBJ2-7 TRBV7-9 CASSLSVTPGRTNEQYF TGTGCCAGCAGCCTCAGTGTTACCCCAGGGAGGACTAACGAGCAGTACTTC
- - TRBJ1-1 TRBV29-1 CSVLMTEAFF TGCAGCGTTTTGATGACTGAAGCTTTCTTT
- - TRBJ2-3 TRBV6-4 CASSGTGSTDTQYF TGTGCCAGCAGTGGGACGGGTAGCACAGATACGCAGTATTTT
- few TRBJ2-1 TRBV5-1 CASSLVGPAYNEQFF TGCGCCAGCAGCTTGGTCGGGCCCGCCTACAATGAGCAGTTCTTC
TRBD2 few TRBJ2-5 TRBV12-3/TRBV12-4 CASSPPGLLETQYF TGTGCCAGCAGCCCACCGGGACTACTGGAGACCCAGTACTTC
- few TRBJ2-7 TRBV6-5 CASSYSEGASSYEQYF TGTGCCAGCAGTTACTCGGAGGGGGCGAGCTCCTACGAGCAGTACTTC
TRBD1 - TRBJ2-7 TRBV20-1 CSAWDRSPGEQYF TGCAGTGCTTGGGACAGGTCGCCCGGGGAGCAGTACTTC
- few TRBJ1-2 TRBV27 CASSFSSAIYGYTF TGTGCCAGCAGTTTCTCGTCCGCTATCTATGGCTACACCTTC
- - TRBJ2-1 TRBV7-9 CASSLPDYRDGNEQFF TGTGCCAGCAGCTTACCGGACTACAGGGACGGCAATGAGCAGTTCTTC
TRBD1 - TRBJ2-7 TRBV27 CASSFRDRGTYEQYF TGTGCCAGCAGTTTTCGGGACAGGGGCACCTACGAGCAGTACTTC
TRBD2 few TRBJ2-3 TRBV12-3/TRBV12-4 CASSLPPGLASTDTQYF TGTGCCAGCAGTCTGCCCCCGGGACTAGCAAGCACAGATACGCAGTATTTT
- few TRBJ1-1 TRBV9 CASSAETGLNTEAFF TGTGCCAGCAGCGCCGAGACAGGACTGAACACTGAAGCTTTCTTT
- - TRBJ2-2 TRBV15 CATSRDGGSSHGELFF TGTGCCACCAGCAGAGATGGCGGAAGTTCACACGGGGAGCTGTTTTTT
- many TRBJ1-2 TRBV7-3 CASSVGPSSGGYTF TGTGCCAGCAGCGTAGGCCCGAGTTCAGGGGGCTACACCTTC
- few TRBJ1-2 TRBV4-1 CASSALGANYGYTF TGCGCCAGCAGCGCCCTAGGGGCCAACTATGGCTACACCTTC
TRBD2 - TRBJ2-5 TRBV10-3 CAANSLAGAAETQYF TGTGCCGCCAATTCACTAGCGGGAGCGGCGGAGACCCAGTACTTC
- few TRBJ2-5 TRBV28 CASSSPWETQYF TGTGCCAGCAGTTCCCCTTGGGAGACCCAGTACTTC
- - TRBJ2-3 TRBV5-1 CASSLFQRGTDTQYF TGCGCCAGCAGCTTGTTCCAGCGGGGCACAGATACGCAGTATTTT
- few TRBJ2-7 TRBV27 CASSELGGYEQYF TGTGCCAGCTCCGAGCTGGGGGGCTACGAGCAGTACTTC
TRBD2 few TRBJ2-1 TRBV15 CATSGSGTSSYNEQFF TGTGCCACCAGCGGGAGCGGGACGAGCTCCTACAATGAGCAGTTCTTC
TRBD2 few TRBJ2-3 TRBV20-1 CSARAGGAHTDTQYF TGCAGTGCTAGAGCGGGAGGAGCGCACACAGATACGCAGTATTTT
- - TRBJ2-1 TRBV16 CARGYTSGNEQFF TGTGCCAGGGGCTACACAAGCGGCAATGAGCAGTTCTTC
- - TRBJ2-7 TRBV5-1 CASSLEQRAYEQYF TGCGCCAGCAGCTTGGAGCAGCGGGCCTACGAGCAGTACTTC
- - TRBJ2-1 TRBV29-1 CSVEGQGRDNEQFF TGCAGCGTTGAGGGGCAGGGGAGGGACAATGAGCAGTTCTTC
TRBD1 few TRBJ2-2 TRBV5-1 CASSSRTGVDTGELFF TGCGCCAGCAGCTCCAGGACAGGGGTGGACACCGGGGAGCTGTTTTTT
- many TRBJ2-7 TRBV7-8 CASSLVGQPSYEQYF TGTGCCAGCAGCTTAGTCGGGCAACCCTCCTACGAGCAGTACTTC
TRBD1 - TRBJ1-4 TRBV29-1 CSVLGLTGGGYEKLFF TGCAGCGTCCTGGGCCTAACAGGGGGCGGATATGAAAAACTGTTTTTT
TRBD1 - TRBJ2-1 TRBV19 CASSPDRGLDNEQFF TGTGCCAGTAGTCCGGACAGGGGGCTAGACAATGAGCAGTTCTTC
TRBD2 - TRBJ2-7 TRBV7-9 CASSWGGSDEQYF TGTGCCAGCAGCTGGGGGGGGTCCGACGAGCAGTACTTC
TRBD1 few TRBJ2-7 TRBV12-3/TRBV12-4 CASSTDRFSYEQYF TGTGCCAGCAGCACGGACAGGTTCTCCTACGAGCAGTACTTC
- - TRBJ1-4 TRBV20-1 CSARVGSLNEKLFF TGCAGTGCTAGAGTTGGCAGTTTAAATGAAAAACTGTTTTTT
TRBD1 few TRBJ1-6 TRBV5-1 CASSLVTNGRQGSPLHF TGCGCCAGCAGCTTGGTTACAAATGGTAGACAGGGATCACCCCTCCACTTT
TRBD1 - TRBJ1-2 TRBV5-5 CASRLSQGARGYTF TGTGCCAGCAGATTGAGCCAGGGGGCGAGAGGCTACACCTTC